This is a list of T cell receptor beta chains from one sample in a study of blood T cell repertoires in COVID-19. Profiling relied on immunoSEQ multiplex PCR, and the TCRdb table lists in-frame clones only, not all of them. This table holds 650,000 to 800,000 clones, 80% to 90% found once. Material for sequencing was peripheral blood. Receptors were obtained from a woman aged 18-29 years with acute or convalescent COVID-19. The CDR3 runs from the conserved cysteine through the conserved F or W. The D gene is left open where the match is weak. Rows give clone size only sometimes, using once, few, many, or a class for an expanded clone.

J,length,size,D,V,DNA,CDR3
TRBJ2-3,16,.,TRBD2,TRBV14,TGTGCCAGCAGCCAACGTAGCGGGGGTTCCACAGATACGCAGTATTTT,CASSQRSGGSTDTQYF
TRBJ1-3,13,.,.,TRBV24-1,TGTGCCACCAGCAATCGGGGGGGAAACACCATATATTTT,CATSNRGGNTIYF
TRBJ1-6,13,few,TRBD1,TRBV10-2,TGCGCCAGCAGTCCGACAGGGGGGTCACCCCTCCACTTT,CASSPTGGSPLHF
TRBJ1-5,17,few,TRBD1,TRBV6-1,TGTGCCAGCAGTGAAGCGGTTACAGGGGAATGGGGTCAGCCCCAGCATTTT,CASSEAVTGEWGQPQHF
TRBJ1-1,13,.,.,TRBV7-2,TGTGCCAGCACCAGGACAGTGAACACTGAAGCTTTCTTT,CASTRTVNTEAFF
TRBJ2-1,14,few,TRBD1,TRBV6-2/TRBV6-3,TGTGCCAGCAGTTACGGGACAGATTACAATGAGCAGTTCTTC,CASSYGTDYNEQFF
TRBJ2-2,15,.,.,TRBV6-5,TGTGCCAGCACCCGAATGTCTGTTCAGGCCGGGGAGCTGTTTTTT,CASTRMSVQAGELFF
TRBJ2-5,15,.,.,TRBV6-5,TGTGCCAGCAGCCCCATTGGGGCGTACCAAGAGACCCAGTACTTC,CASSPIGAYQETQYF
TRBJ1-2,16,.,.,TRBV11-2,TGTGCCAGCAGCTTAGATCGACAAAACGCCGTTTATGGCTACACCTTC,CASSLDRQNAVYGYTF
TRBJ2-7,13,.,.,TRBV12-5,TGTGCTAGTGGTTTGGCCAGGGAAAAGGGGCAGTACTTC,CASGLAREKGQYF
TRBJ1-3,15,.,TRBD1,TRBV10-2,TGCGCCAGTGAGGGACAGGGGGCTCGGGGAAACACCATATATTTT,CASEGQGARGNTIYF
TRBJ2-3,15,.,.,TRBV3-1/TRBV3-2,TGTGCCAGCAGCCGAGAGGTAGAAGGCACAGATACGCAGTATTTT,CASSREVEGTDTQYF
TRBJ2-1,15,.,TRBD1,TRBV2,TGTGCCAGCAGGCCGGGACAGGGGTTTTGGAATGAGCAGTTCTTC,CASRPGQGFWNEQFF
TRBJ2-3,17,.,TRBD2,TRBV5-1,TGCGCCAGCAGCTTGGAGGGACTAGCGGGGGGGCTAGATACGCAGTATTTT,CASSLEGLAGGLDTQYF
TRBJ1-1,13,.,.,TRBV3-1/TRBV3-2,TGTGCCAGCAGTCGCGGGGGGAACACTGAAGCTTTCTTT,CASSRGGNTEAFF
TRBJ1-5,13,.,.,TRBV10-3,TGTGCCACCGGACAGCCTTCGAATCAGCCCCAGCATTTT,CATGQPSNQPQHF
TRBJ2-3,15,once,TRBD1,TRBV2,TGTGCCAGCAGTCGACAGGGAACTAGCACAGATACGCAGTATTTT,CASSRQGTSTDTQYF
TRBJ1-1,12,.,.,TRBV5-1,TGCGCCAGCAGCACTCAGAACACTGAAGCTTTCTTT,CASSTQNTEAFF
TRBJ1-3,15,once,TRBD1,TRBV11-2,TGTGCCAGCAGCTCGAGACAGGGTCCGCTCAGCACCATATATTTT,CASSSRQGPLSTIYF
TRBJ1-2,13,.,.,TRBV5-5,TGTGCCAGCAGCCCTGACTTATTCTATGGCTACACCTTC,CASSPDLFYGYTF
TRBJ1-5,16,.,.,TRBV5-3,TGTGCCAGAAGGAGGACGCAGGGTGCCAGCAATCAGCCCCAGCATTTT,CARRRTQGASNQPQHF
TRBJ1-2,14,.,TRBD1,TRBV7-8,TGTGCCAGCAGTTCCCGGGACAGGTCCCGTGGCTACACCTTC,CASSSRDRSRGYTF
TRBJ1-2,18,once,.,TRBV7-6,TGTGCCAGCAGCTCCTACGGCGGGGAACAAGGGACCGACTATGGCTACACCTTC,CASSSYGGEQGTDYGYTF
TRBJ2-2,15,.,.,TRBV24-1,TGTGCCACCAGTGGGCCAGGGCCGAACACCGGGGAGCTGTTTTTT,CATSGPGPNTGELFF
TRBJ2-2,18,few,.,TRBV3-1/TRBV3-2,TGTGCCAGCAGCCATGGGTGGGTATGGCGGGATGTGACCGGGGAGCTGTTTTTT,CASSHGWVWRDVTGELFF